This T cell receptor beta chain was captured in a study of shared clonotypes between healthy human individuals. This clone was seen a single time. CDR1 is MNHNS and CDR2 is SASEGT in the germline V gene. The V end lost 2 bases, the J end lost 6 bases, and 5 bases lay between the germline ends. The CDR3 is 12 residues long. The data were produced by immunoSEQ multiplex PCR, yet TCRdb's version contains in-frame clones alone and is incomplete. The sample yields around 500,000 clones, 65% to 85% seen once. The source is a woman aged 40 to 50 in good health. Some clones in this sample may be carry-over from other donors' samples. The chain carries TRBV6-1 and TRBJ1-5, with D hard to call. Sequenced sample: PBMCs. CDR3 residues: CASSELAQPQHF. As DNA, the CDR3 is TGTGCCAGCAGTGAACTAGCTCAGCCCCAGCATTTT.